The 31 T cell receptor beta chains presented below share a single source sample, sequenced in a study of T cell responses to AZD1222 COVID-19 vaccine. Here immunoSEQ multiplex PCR was the method, and the copy in TCRdb shows in-frame clones only, minus some. The sample has some 130,000 clones, around 90% seen once. Sample: peripheral blood, taken on day 0 of AZD1222 vaccination. These receptors all come from an adult in good health.

This chain joins TRBV5-1 and TRBJ2-3, with D possibly called TRBD1 or TRBD2 (5 bases each). This CDR3 spans 13 amino acids. Germline lookup yields CDR1 SGHRS and CDR2 YFSETQ. Trimming took 5 bases from V and 4 from J, leaving 11 bases between them. The CDR3 bases are TGCGCCAGCAGATGGGGGAGCCCAGATACGCAGTATTTT. This codes for CASRWGSPDTQYF.

The V call is TRBV6-5, the J call TRBJ2-7; D might be TRBD1 (6 bases). The CDR3 covers 16 residues. V was pared by 0 bases and J by 2 bases, with 14 bases between. In germline, CDR1 is MNHEY, CDR2 SVGAGI. The CDR3 bases are TGTGCCAGCAGTTACTCTGGGGACACTTACGCCTACGAGCAGTACTTC. Amino acid sequence: CASSYSGDTYAYEQYF.

The rearrangement joins TRBV6-5 to TRBJ1-5; D gene ambiguous. Germline CDR1 and CDR2: MNHEY and SVGAGI. The CDR3 has 11 amino acids. V was pared by 10 bases and J by 3 bases, with 7 bases between. DNA for the CDR3: TGTGCCACCGGGGTCAATCAGCCCCAGCATTTT. Translation: CATGVNQPQHF.

This sequence joins TRBV6-4 and TRBJ2-1; 8 bases are shared with TRBD1. The trim removed 1 base at V and 8 bases at J, leaving 1 base unmatched. Germline V CDR1 and CDR2: MRHNA, SNTAGT. There are 13 residues in the CDR3. The CDR3 region has the DNA TGTGCCAGCAGTGACTTACAGGGGGATGAGCAGTTCTTC. Amino acids: CASSDLQGDEQFF.

The gene calls are TRBV9 and TRBJ2-3; 9 positions agree with TRBD2. Trimming took 6 bases from V and 2 from J; bases not matched to a gene: 10. Germline CDR1 and CDR2: SGDLS and YYNGEE. This CDR3 is 16 amino acids long. The CDR3 coding sequence is TGTGCCAGCACCTCAGGGCGGGAGGGTTCCACAGATACGCAGTATTTT. Protein: CASTSGREGSTDTQYF.

This chain connects TRBV4-3 to TRBJ1-2, with D possibly TRBD1 on 6 matching bases. V lost 1 base to trimming and J lost 6 bases, with 15 bases between them. This CDR3 comprises 15 residues. Germline V gives CDR1 LGHNA, CDR2 YSLEER. Here the CDR3 DNA reads TGCGCCAGCAGCCAAGCCTCCACAGGGAGACATGGCTACACCTTC. Translation: CASSQASTGRHGYTF.

The CDR3 is CAISGRGEGGRSYNEQFF. CDR3 bases: TGTGCCATCAGTGGTAGGGGCGAGGGCGGGAGGAGCTACAATGAGCAGTTCTTC. V gene TRBV10-3 combines with J gene TRBJ2-1; 8 bases align to TRBD2. The CDR3 runs 18 residues. V lost 4 bases and J lost 3; bases outside the gene matches: 14. From germline, CDR1 is ENHRY and CDR2 SYGVKD.

The chain couples TRBV19 to TRBJ2-3, with D unresolved. V was trimmed by 4 bases and J by 2 bases, leaving 4 bases between them. The CDR3 is 12 residues long. The germline V gene encodes CDR1 LNHDA and CDR2 SQIVND (reference sequence). CDR3 residues: CASSTSTDTQYF. The CDR3 DNA reads as TGTGCCAGTAGTACCTCCACAGATACGCAGTATTTT.

V usage is TRBV5-1 and J usage is TRBJ1-1; D uncertain. Germline-derived CDR1 and CDR2 are SGHRS and YFSETQ. The CDR3 runs to 14 residues. Trimming stripped 1 base from V and 5 bases from J, with 12 bases between. This CDR3 reads CASSLNSVATEAFF. The CDR3 DNA sequence: TGCGCCAGCAGCTTGAACAGTGTAGCGACTGAAGCTTTCTTT. The full variable domain, with the rest looked up from reference TRBV5-1 and TRBJ1-1, is KAGVTQTPRYLIKTRGQQVTLSCSPISGHRSVSWYQQTPGQGLQFLFEYFSETQRNKGNFPGRFSGRQFSNSRSEMNVSTLELGDSALYLCASSLNSVATEAFFGQGTRLTVV.

CDR3 sequence: CATSGYRAINQPQHF. The CDR3 nucleotides are TGTGCCACCAGCGGATACCGGGCGATCAATCAGCCCCAGCATTTT. The rearrangement uses TRBV15 and TRBJ1-5, with D hard to call. This CDR3 has 15 amino acids. Germline loops: CDR1 LNHNV, CDR2 YYDKDF (reference sequence). V lost 5 bases and J 3 bases, leaving 14 bases between the germline ends.

The V gene is TRBV19, the J gene TRBJ2-1; TRBD2 matches at 12 bases. This CDR3 has 18 residues. Germline V gene sequence: CDR1 LNHDA, CDR2 SQIVND (reference sequence). V was pared by 7 bases and J by 0 bases, with 10 bases of the junction left unmatched. Written as DNA, the CDR3 is TGTGCCAGTAAGGTACTAGCGGGAGGCGCTAGCTCCTACAATGAGCAGTTCTTC. Translation gives CASKVLAGGASSYNEQFF.

V and J are TRBV6-5 and TRBJ1-4; 9 nucleotides align to TRBD1. The V gene end was trimmed by 6 bases and the J gene end by 8 bases; junction bases not matched to a gene: 7. CDR3 length equals 14 residues. Looked up from germline, CDR1 is MNHEY and CDR2 is SVGAGI. In nucleotides, the CDR3 is TGTGCCAGCAGCAAGGGACAGGGTTGGGAAAAACTGTTTTTT. Translation gives CASSKGQGWEKLFF.

The genes are TRBV27 and TRBJ2-7; TRBD2 aligns across 7 bases. The CDR3 has 14 residues. Looked up from germline, CDR1 is MNHEY and CDR2 is SMNVEV (reference sequence). V lost 4 bases and J lost 3; bases outside the gene matches: 6. The CDR3 DNA follows: TGTGCCAGCAGTTGGGGCGGGAGTAACTACGAGCAGTACTTC. Translation: CASSWGGSNYEQYF.

This clone was detected once. The chain couples TRBV27 to TRBJ2-1; 9 nucleotides align to TRBD2. The CDR3 sequence is 16 residues long. Germline CDR1 MNHEY, CDR2 SMNVEV (reference sequence). With V trimmed by 7 bases and J by 3 bases, 10 bases remained unmatched. CDR3 loop: CASTPPRREGYNEQFF. In DNA, the CDR3 is TGTGCCAGCACCCCACCCCGGCGGGAGGGCTACAATGAGCAGTTCTTC.

This clone was recorded only once. This chain joins TRBV3-1 (or the pseudogene TRBV3-2) and TRBJ2-2, with TRBD1 matching 8 bases. CDR1 and CDR2 from the germline V gene are LGHDT and YNNKEL (reference sequence). CDR3 length: 14 amino acids. Losses at the gene ends were 4 bases for V and 6 bases for J; bases not matched to a gene: 4. The DNA of the CDR3 is TGTGCCAGCAGCCCCAGGGGGCGCGCCGGGGAGCTGTTTTTT. Its translation is CASSPRGRAGELFF.

The rearrangement joins TRBV14 to TRBJ1-3; D perhaps matches TRBD1 (6 bases). The ends were cut back, 4 bases at V and 3 bases at J, with 10 bases in the middle. Germline V CDR1 and CDR2: SGHDN, FVKESK. This CDR3 contains 14 residues. CDR3 coding DNA: TGTGCCAGCAGCCTTGGGGGGCTTGGAAACACCATATATTTT. Translation gives CASSLGGLGNTIYF.

This chain joins TRBV11-2 and TRBJ2-5; tentative D call: TRBD2 (5 bases). This CDR3 contains 14 residues. The V gene lost 1 base and the J gene lost 2 bases, with 8 bases spanning the gap. Germline CDR1 reads SGHAT; CDR2 reads FQNNGV. The DNA for the CDR3 is TGTGCCAGCAGCTTAGGGACTGTACAAGAGACCCAGTACTTC. Translation: CASSLGTVQETQYF.

This rearrangement joins TRBV4-1 to TRBJ1-2, with 9 bases that match TRBD1. With 4 bases clipped from V and 5 bases from J, the junction kept 8 bases outside the gene matches. Germline V lookup: CDR1 MGHRA, CDR2 YSYEKL. CDR3 length equals 15 residues. CDR3 bases: TGCGCCAGCAGCCCGGTGTTAGGGACAGGGTATGGCTACACCTTC. This translates into CASSPVLGTGYGYTF.

The V call is TRBV7-9, the J call TRBJ2-1; D remains unclear. V was clipped by 5 bases and J by 9 bases, with 14 bases between them. Germline CDR1 and CDR2: SEHNR and FQNEAQ (reference sequence). The CDR3 is 13 amino acids. The DNA of the CDR3 is TGTGCCAGCAGCGAGGTGACGCCAACTGAGCAGTTCTTC. It is translated as CASSEVTPTEQFF.

V gene TRBV7-3 combines with J gene TRBJ1-2; 9 nucleotides align to TRBD1. The CDR3 runs to 15 residues. Trimming took 5 bases from V and 6 from J; bases not matched to a gene: 10. The germline CDR1 and CDR2 sequences are SGHTA and FQGTGA. For the CDR3, the DNA is TGTGCCAGCAGCCCCCCCGGGACAGGGAGAGATGGCTACACCTTC. Amino acids: CASSPPGTGRDGYTF.

The V call is TRBV19, the J call TRBJ1-1, with D maybe TRBD1 (6 bases). CDR3 length: 13 amino acids. Germline CDR1 is LNHDA and CDR2 is SQIVND (reference sequence). V lost 9 bases and J 4 bases, leaving 15 bases between the germline ends. The CDR3 protein is CASHGGAITEAFF. In DNA, the CDR3 is TGTGCCAGCCACGGGGGGGCAATCACTGAAGCTTTCTTT. The variable domain in full, completed from reference TRBV19 and TRBJ1-1, reads DGGITQSPKYLFRKEGQNVTLSCEQNLNHDAMYWYRQDPGQGLRLIYYSQIVNDFQKGDIAEGYSVSREKKESFPLTVTSAQKNPTAFYLCASHGGAITEAFFGQGTRLTVV.

The chain combines TRBV29-1 with TRBJ2-1; no clear D. Trimming took 5 bases from V and 4 from J, leaving 6 bases between them. There are 11 residues in the CDR3. Germline V lookup: CDR1 SQVTM, CDR2 ANQGSEA. The CDR3, as DNA: TGCAGCGTTAGAGATTACAATGAGCAGTTCTTC. Protein sequence: CSVRDYNEQFF.

This chain connects TRBV6-2 or TRBV6-3 to TRBJ2-2; D possibly corresponds to TRBD2 (6 bases). The V end lost 2 bases, the J end lost 2 bases, and 15 bases lay between the germline ends. The germline CDR1 and CDR2 sequences are MNHEY and SVGEGT. The CDR3 runs 17 residues. CDR3 sequence reads: CASSYRTSRANTGELFF. CDR3 nucleotide sequence: TGTGCCAGCAGTTACCGAACTAGCAGAGCCAACACCGGGGAGCTGTTTTTT.

The chain is built from TRBV2 and TRBJ2-1; unclear D gene. Germline CDR1 SNHLY, CDR2 FYNNEI. Trimming took off 6 bases at V and 5 bases at J, with 11 bases between the two ends. This CDR3 is built from 13 residues. The DNA of the CDR3 is TGTGCCAGCAGGGTTGGGCGAGACAATGAGCAGTTCTTC. It translates to CASRVGRDNEQFF.

V and J are TRBV14 and TRBJ2-3; D not resolved. The CDR3 sequence is 14 residues long. Looked up from germline, CDR1 is SGHDN and CDR2 is FVKESK. Trimming pared 2 bases from V and 0 bases from J, leaving 6 bases between. Here the CDR3 DNA reads TGTGCCAGCAGCCAAAGGTTGAGCACAGATACGCAGTATTTT. Protein product: CASSQRLSTDTQYF.

J is TRBJ1-2 and V is TRBV7-9; 7 positions agree with TRBD1. Trimming cost V 4 bases and J 8 bases; bases outside gene matches: 10. There are 14 residues in the CDR3. CDR1 and CDR2 from the germline V gene are SEHNR and FQNEAQ (reference sequence). The CDR3 nucleotides are TGTGCCAGCAGCTCTTCTCTGACAGGGTACGGCTACACCTTC. Encoded protein: CASSSSLTGYGYTF.

The rearrangement uses TRBV27 and TRBJ1-5, with 9 bases fitting TRBD1. Trimming removed 4 bases from V and 0 bases from J; junction bases left unmatched: 10. CDR1 is MNHEY, CDR2 SMNVEV, per germline (reference sequence). The CDR3 totals 18 residues. This CDR3 is CASSSNAGTGSSNQPQHF. Written as DNA, the CDR3 is TGTGCCAGCAGTTCTAATGCCGGGACAGGGAGTAGCAATCAGCCCCAGCATTTT.

The genes are TRBV7-8 and TRBJ2-3; TRBD2 matches 10 bases. Trimming removed 6 bases from V and 3 bases from J; junction bases left unmatched: 9. The CDR3 sequence is 16 residues long. Germline CDR1 SGHVS, CDR2 FQNEAQ. This chain's CDR3 is CASRPRGSGRTDTQYF. As DNA, the CDR3 is TGTGCCAGCAGACCTCGCGGTAGCGGGAGGACAGATACGCAGTATTTT.

V usage is TRBV6-2 or TRBV6-3 and J usage is TRBJ2-1; 8 nucleotides line up with TRBD2. The ends lost 1 base at V and 7 bases at J; junction bases unmatched: 9. The CDR3 covers 16 residues. Germline lookup yields CDR1 MNHEY and CDR2 SVGEGT. CDR3 sequence (DNA): TGTGCCAGCAGTTACTGGGGACTAGATTACCGGAATGAGCAGTTCTTC. It is translated as CASSYWGLDYRNEQFF.

This rearrangement joins TRBV6-6 to TRBJ2-5, with D possibly matching TRBD1 (6 bases). The CDR3 covers 14 residues. The germline gives CDR1 MNHNY, CDR2 SVGAGI (reference sequence). V was trimmed by 6 bases and J by 2 bases, leaving 13 bases between them. The CDR3 is CASRDTDRQETQYF. The CDR3 nucleotides read TGTGCCAGCAGAGACACGGACAGACAAGAGACCCAGTACTTC.

The V and J genes are TRBV29-1 and TRBJ1-3; D not resolved. Germline CDR1 and CDR2: SQVTM and ANQGSEA. The length of the CDR3 is 10 residues. V dropped 5 bases and J dropped 8 bases, with 7 bases sitting between them. This CDR3 reads CSVLRDTIYF. CDR3 coding DNA: TGCAGCGTTCTGAGAGACACCATATATTTT.